The present T cell receptor (beta chain) was sequenced within a study of cytomegalovirus exposure and HLA in healthy donors. The PCR employed 60 Vbeta primers together with 13 Jbeta primers. The assay was immunoSEQ multiplex PCR, and TCRdb's table has in-frame clones only and misses some. This sample has 150,000 to 200,000 clones; around 80% occur once, and the top ten carry 2% to 2.5%. This CDR3 contains 14 residues. Trimming cost V 0 bases and J 7 bases, with 11 bases left between them. The germline CDR1 and CDR2 sequences are SGHRS and YFSETQ. Sequencing input: PBMCs. The sequence came from a woman under 40 in good health and CMV-seropositive. This sequence joins TRBV5-1 and TRBJ1-3, with D perhaps matching TRBD1 (6 bases). The CDR3 is CASSLVGTGNTIYF. The DNA for the CDR3 is TGCGCCAGCAGCTTGGTGGGAACAGGGAACACCATATATTTT.